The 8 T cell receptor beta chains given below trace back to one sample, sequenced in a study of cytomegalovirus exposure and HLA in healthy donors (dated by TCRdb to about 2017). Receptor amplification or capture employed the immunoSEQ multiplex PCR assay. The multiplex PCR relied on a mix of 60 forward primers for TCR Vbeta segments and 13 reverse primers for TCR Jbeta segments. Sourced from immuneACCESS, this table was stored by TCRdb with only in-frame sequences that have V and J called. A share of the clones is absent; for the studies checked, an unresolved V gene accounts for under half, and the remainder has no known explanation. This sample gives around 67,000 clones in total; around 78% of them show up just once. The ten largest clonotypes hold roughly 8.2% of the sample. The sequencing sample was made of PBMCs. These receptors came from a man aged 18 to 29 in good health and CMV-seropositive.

The CDR3 DNA reads TGTGCCAGCAGTGACTCCGACACCGGGGAGCTGTTTTTT. This translates into CASSDSDTGELFF. This chain links TRBV6-4 with TRBJ2-2; no clear D gene. Trimming cost V 0 bases and J 3 bases, with 2 bases left between them. CDR1 MRHNA and CDR2 SNTAGT come from the germline V gene. This CDR3 spans 13 amino acids.

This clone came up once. The CDR3 protein is CASSIGGQGRDEQFF. CDR3 nucleotide sequence: TGTGCCAGTAGCATCGGGGGACAGGGAAGGGATGAGCAGTTCTTC. The rearrangement uses TRBV19 and TRBJ2-1, with 9 bases that match TRBD1. Germline-derived CDR1 and CDR2 are LNHDA and SQIVND (reference sequence). Trimming removed 6 bases from V and 8 bases from J; junction bases left unmatched: 11. This CDR3 contains 15 residues. The whole variable domain, filled in from reference TRBV19 and TRBJ2-1, reads DGGITQSPKYLFRKEGQNVTLSCEQNLNHDAMYWYRQDPGQGLRLIYYSQIVNDFQKGDIAEGYSVSREKKESFPLTVTSAQKNPTAFYLCASSIGGQGRDEQFFGPGTRLTVL.

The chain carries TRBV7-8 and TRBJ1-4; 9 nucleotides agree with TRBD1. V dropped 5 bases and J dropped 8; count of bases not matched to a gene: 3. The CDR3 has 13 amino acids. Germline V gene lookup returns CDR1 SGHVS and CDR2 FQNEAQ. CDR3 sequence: CASSRGTGEKLFF. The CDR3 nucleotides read TGTGCCAGCAGCCGTGGGACAGGGGAAAAACTGTTTTTT.

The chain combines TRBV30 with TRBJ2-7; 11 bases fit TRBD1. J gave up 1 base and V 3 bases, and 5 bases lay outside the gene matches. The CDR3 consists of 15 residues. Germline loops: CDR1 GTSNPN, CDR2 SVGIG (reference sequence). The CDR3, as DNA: TGTGCCTGGAGGGAAGGGGACAGGGGGTCCTACGAGCAGTACTTC. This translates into CAWREGDRGSYEQYF.

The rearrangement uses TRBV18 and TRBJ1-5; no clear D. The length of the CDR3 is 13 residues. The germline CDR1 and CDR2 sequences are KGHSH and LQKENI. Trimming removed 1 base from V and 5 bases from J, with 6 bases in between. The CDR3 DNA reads TGTGCCAGCTCACCACTCAGCGATCAGCCCCAGCATTTT. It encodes CASSPLSDQPQHF.

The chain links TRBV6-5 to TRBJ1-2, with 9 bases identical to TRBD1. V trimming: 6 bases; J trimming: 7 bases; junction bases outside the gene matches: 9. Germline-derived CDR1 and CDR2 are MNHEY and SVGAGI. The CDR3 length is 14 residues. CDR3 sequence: CASSAGQGLAGYTF. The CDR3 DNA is TGTGCCAGCAGCGCCGGACAGGGGCTAGCTGGCTACACCTTC.

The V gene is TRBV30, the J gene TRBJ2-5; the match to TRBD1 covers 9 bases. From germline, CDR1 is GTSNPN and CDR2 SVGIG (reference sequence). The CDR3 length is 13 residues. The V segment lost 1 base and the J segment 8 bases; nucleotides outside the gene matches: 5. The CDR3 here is CAWSAGTGSTQYF. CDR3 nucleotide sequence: TGTGCCTGGAGTGCTGGGACAGGGAGTACCCAGTACTTC.

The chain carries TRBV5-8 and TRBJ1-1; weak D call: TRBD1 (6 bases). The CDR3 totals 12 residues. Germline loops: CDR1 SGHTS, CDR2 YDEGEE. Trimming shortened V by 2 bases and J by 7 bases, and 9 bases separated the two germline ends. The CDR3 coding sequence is TGTGCCAGCAGCTTCAAACAGGGTGAAGCTTTCTTT. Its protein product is CASSFKQGEAFF.